This TCR beta chain was observed in a study of OX40 agonist ivuxolimab in advanced cancers. The wider study: People who had prior anti-PD-1, anti-PD-L1 or anti-CTLA-4 therapy could take part, and about 40% had some. Partial responses were recorded for three patients, including one with hepatocellular carcinoma and two with cutaneous melanoma. The study's findings and limits: Partial responders at 0.1-3.0 mg/kg showed near-lowest clonal expansion. In CD8+ T cells, expanded clones were on average more numerous than in CD4+.

Here immunoSEQ multiplex PCR was the method, and the copy in TCRdb shows in-frame clones only, minus some. The sample records approximately 77,000 clones, around 94% being singletons. The V and J ends lost 0 bases and 5 bases respectively, with 3 bases between them. Germline V gene sequence: CDR1 SGHRS, CDR2 YFSETQ. CDR3 size: 11 residues. This clone was seen just once. Its target is unknown. The chain carries TRBV5-1 and TRBJ2-7; no definite D call. The source material was CD4+ or CD8+ T cells sorted from blood, sampled in a trial of the OX40 agonist ivuxolimab. This sequence originates from an adult with an advanced solid tumor such as melanoma, head and neck, liver or kidney cancer. CDR3 protein: CASSLANEQYF. CDR3 DNA: TGCGCCAGCAGCTTGGCCAACGAGCAGTACTTC.